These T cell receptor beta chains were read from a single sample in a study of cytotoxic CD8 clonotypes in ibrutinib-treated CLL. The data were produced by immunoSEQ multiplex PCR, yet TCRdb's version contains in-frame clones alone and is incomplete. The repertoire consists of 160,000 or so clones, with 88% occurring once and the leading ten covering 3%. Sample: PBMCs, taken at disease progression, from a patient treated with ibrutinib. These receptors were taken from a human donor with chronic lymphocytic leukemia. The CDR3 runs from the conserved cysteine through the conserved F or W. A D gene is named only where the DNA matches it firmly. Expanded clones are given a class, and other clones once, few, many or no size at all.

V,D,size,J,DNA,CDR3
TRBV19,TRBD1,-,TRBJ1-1,TGTGCCAGTAGTTCACAGGGGTACACTGAAGCTTTCTTT,CASSSQGYTEAFF
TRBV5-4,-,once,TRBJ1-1,TGTGCCAGCAGTCCGCTGGGGGGTTCCACTGAAGCTTTCTTT,CASSPLGGSTEAFF
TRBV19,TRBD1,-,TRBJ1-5,TGTGCCAGTAGCAGGACAGGGTTTCACGATCAGCCCCAGCATTTT,CASSRTGFHDQPQHF
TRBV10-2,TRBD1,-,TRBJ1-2,TGCGCCAGCAGTGAGTGGGGGCAGGGGGCGCCGAGCTATGGCTACACCTTC,CASSEWGQGAPSYGYTF
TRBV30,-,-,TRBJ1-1,TGTGCCTGGAGTGGAACAGGGTTGGGCACTGAAGCTTTCTTT,CAWSGTGLGTEAFF
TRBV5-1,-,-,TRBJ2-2,TGCGCCAGCAGCTTCGAGAACACCGGGGAGCTGTTTTTT,CASSFENTGELFF
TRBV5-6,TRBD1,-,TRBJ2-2,TGTGCCAGCAGCCCGACAGGGCTGTCGGGGGAGCTGTTTTTT,CASSPTGLSGELFF
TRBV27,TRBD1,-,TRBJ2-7,TGTGCCATCAAGGACAGGGTGAGCTACGAGCAGTACTTC,CAIKDRVSYEQYF
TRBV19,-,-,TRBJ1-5,TGTGCCAGTAGTATAGGGTTGCAGAATTTTCAGCCCCAGCATTTT,CASSIGLQNFQPQHF
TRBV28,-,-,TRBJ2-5,TGTGCCAGCAGTTTAGGTCCGCCCCAAGAGACCCAGTACTTC,CASSLGPPQETQYF
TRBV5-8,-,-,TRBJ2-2,TGTGCCAGCAGCTTGCGGGGAACACGCAACGCCGGGGAGCTGTTTTTT,CASSLRGTRNAGELFF
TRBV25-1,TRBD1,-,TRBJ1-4,TGTGCCAGCAGTGAATCCGGGACAGGGAAGGAAAAACTGTTTTTT,CASSESGTGKEKLFF
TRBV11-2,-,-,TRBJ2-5,TGTGCCAGCAGCCTTGGACTACGATCAGAGACCCAGTACTTC,CASSLGLRSETQYF
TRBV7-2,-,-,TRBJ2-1,TGTGCCAGCAGCTTACAGGGACTGGGAAATGAGCAGTTCTTC,CASSLQGLGNEQFF
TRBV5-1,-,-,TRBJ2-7,TGCGCCAGCAGCACCCGCTTTTCACCCGAGACCGAGCAGTACTTC,CASSTRFSPETEQYF
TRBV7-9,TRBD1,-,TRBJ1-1,TGTGCCAGCAGCGATCGACAGGGGCGCACTGAAGCTTTCTTT,CASSDRQGRTEAFF
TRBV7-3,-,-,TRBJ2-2,TGTGCCAGCAGCTTAACCAGGGCCGGGGAGCTGTTTTTT,CASSLTRAGELFF
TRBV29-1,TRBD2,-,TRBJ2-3,TGCAGCGTTGAGGTAGCGGGAGCCGTTTATACGCAGTATTTT,CSVEVAGAVYTQYF
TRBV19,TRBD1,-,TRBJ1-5,TGTGCCAGTAGCCCAGGGGGACCCAATCAGCCCCAGCATTTT,CASSPGGPNQPQHF
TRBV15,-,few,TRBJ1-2,TGTGCCACCAGCAGAGACAGGCACTATGGCTACACCTTC,CATSRDRHYGYTF
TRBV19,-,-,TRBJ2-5,TGTGCCAGTAGTATAGGCAGCCAAGAGACCCAGTACTTC,CASSIGSQETQYF
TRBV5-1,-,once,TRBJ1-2,TGCGCCAGCAGCTTGGCGGGGGGAGGTTGGCTTAACTATGGCTACACCTTC,CASSLAGGGWLNYGYTF
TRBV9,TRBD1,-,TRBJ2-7,TGTGCCAGCACCCCGGGACAGGGTTTTTCCGAGCAGTACTTC,CASTPGQGFSEQYF
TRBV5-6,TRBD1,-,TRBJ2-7,TGTGCCAGCAGCTCCCGGGACAGGTTAGGCTACGAGCAGTACTTC,CASSSRDRLGYEQYF
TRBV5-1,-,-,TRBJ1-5,TGCGCCAGCAGCCTCCAGGGAGGGGGCAATCAGCCCCAGCATTTT,CASSLQGGGNQPQHF
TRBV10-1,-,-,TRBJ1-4,TGCGCCAGCAACAACCAGGGACTTAATGAAAAACTGTTTTTT,CASNNQGLNEKLFF
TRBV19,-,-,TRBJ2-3,TGTGCCAGTAGTGACCCCCGCGGACTTGGCACAGATACGCAGTATTTT,CASSDPRGLGTDTQYF
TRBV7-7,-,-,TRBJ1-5,TGTGCCAGCAGCTTAGCTCTAGATCAGCCCCAGCATTTT,CASSLALDQPQHF
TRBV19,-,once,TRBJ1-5,TGTGCCAGTAATCAACAGTTCTCTTTATATAGCAATCAGCCCCAGCATTTT,CASNQQFSLYSNQPQHF
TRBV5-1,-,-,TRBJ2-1,TGCGCCAGCAGCTTGCGACAGGAGGGGTCGGGAGAGCAGTTCTTC,CASSLRQEGSGEQFF
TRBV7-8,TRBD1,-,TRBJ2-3,TGTGCCAGCAGCTTAGGGTGGCAGGGGGCCACAGATACGCAGTATTTT,CASSLGWQGATDTQYF
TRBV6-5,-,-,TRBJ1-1,TGTGCCAGCAGTTACTCGAGAGATGAAGCTTTCTTT,CASSYSRDEAFF
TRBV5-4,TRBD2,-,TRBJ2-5,TGTGCCAGCAGCTTGGTAGCGGGAGAGAGGGAGACCCAGTACTTC,CASSLVAGERETQYF
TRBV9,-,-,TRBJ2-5,TGTGCCAGCAGCGTAGGAACAGCACAAGAGACCCAGTACTTC,CASSVGTAQETQYF
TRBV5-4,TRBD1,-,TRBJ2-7,TGTGCCAGCAGCCCTGACAGGGGATTCTACGAGCAGTACTTC,CASSPDRGFYEQYF
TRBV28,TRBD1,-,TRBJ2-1,TGTGCCAGCAGCCTCAAGCGACAGGGTAGGAATGAGCAGTTCTTC,CASSLKRQGRNEQFF
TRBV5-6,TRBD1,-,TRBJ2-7,TGTGCCAGCAGCAGGGGGCGTGTTATCTACGAGCAGTACTTC,CASSRGRVIYEQYF
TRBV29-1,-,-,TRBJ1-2,TGCAGCGTTGAACGCACCTTCTATGGCTACACCTTC,CSVERTFYGYTF
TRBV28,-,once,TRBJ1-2,TGTGCCAGCAGTATCAGGGGCTATGGCTACACCTTC,CASSIRGYGYTF
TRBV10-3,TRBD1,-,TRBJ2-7,TGTGCCATCAGTGAGTCCATACAGGGGGCAAGGGTCTACGAGCAGTACTTC,CAISESIQGARVYEQYF